Included here is one TCR beta chain sequence, with context. This specimen belongs to a study of blood T cell repertoires in COVID-19. As processed by the authors: How many nucleated cells were present was estimated from reference gene primer amplification. Sequencing used immunoSEQ multiplex PCR; TCRdb keeps in-frame clones, though not all of them. That table is the source of V, J and clone size, and D and trimming were worked out from the DNA. The repertoire holds roughly 250,000 clones, with around 83% as singletons. The CDR3 extends over 13 amino acids. Germline V gene lookup returns CDR1 SNHLY and CDR2 FYNNEI. Unmatched junction bases numbered 4, after V lost 4 bases and J lost 4 bases.

The chain has TRBV2 and TRBJ2-7; 7 bases are shared with TRBD1. Sequencing was carried out using peripheral blood. This TCR came from a woman aged 40 to 50 who had recovered from COVID-19. The CDR3 loop is CASSGQGFYEQYF. CDR3 DNA: TGTGCCAGCAGTGGACAGGGTTTTTACGAGCAGTACTTC.